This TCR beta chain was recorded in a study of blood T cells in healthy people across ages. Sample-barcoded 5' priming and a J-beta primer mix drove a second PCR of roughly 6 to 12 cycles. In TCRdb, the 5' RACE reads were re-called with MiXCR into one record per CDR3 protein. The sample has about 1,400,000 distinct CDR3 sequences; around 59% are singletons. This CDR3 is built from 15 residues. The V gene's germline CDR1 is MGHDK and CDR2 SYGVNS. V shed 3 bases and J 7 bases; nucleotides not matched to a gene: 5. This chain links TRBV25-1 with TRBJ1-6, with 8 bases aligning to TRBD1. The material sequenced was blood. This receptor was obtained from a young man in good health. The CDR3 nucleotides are TGTGCCAGCAGTGACCTTGGACAGGGAAATTCACCCCTCCACTTT. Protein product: CASSDLGQGNSPLHF.